This T cell receptor (beta chain) emerged from a study of CD8+CD57+ T cells in acquired aplastic anemia. Study information: The sorted CD4+ and CD8+ cells yielded an average approximately 3 ug of DNA.

It was genomic DNA that served as the template for profiling TCR beta VDJ and CDR3. TCRdb recomputed calls from the reads with MiXCR, one row per CDR3 protein. The repertoire consists of roughly 200,000 distinct CDR3 sequences, with more than 60% occurring once and the leading ten covering 40% to 50%. Sequencing was done on patients that had shown CD8+CD57+ cell expansion by flow cytometry. No therapy had been given to the patients at the time of blood sampling. Findings and limits, study-wide: Patients shared some 30 CD8+ CDR3 sequences with controls. In CD8+ cells, Simpson's diversity showed no significant difference between patients and controls.

The CDR3 sequence is 16 residues long. The germline V and J ends were trimmed by 6 bases and 4 bases, with 19 bases remaining between them. Ten or more counts support this clonotype. Its target is not known. The sequencing sample was made of sorted CD4+, CD8+, or CD8+CD57+ T cells (not recorded which) from PBMCs. The J gene is TRBJ2-1, the V gene TRBV12-3 or TRBV12-4; perhaps TRBD2 as D (6 bases). The source of this sequence is a human donor with aplastic anemia. For the CDR3, the DNA is TGTGCCAGCAGCGGGGGTGGAGGGCGTAAGTACAATGAGCAGTTCTTC. As protein: CASSGGGGRKYNEQFF.